This T cell receptor beta chain was found in a study of blood T cell repertoires in COVID-19 (dated by TCRdb to the early 2020s). Study-level background: The collaborator samples originated in the United States, Italy and Spain and spanned the acute and convalescent phases of COVID-19. Deeply sampled blood TCRbeta repertoires from subjects exposed to, actively infected with, or recovered from COVID-19 were included in the dataset. Where available, HLA class I and class II types were taken from metadata supplied by the sample provider and were not determined by assay-based typing. The repertoires were released in a freely available public database meant as a resource for research on the immune response to SARS-CoV-2. The prospective study material was composed of cDNA or gDNA derived from T cells, B-cell-depleted T cells, or PBMCs. A de-identified subject ID, COVID-19 status, age in years and sex were almost always included in the sample metadata. Samples came from the ongoing ImmuneRACE study (first 160 participants) plus 1,254 subjects from 6 global collaborators. What the work shows at the level of the full study, not this receptor alone: The quantity of clinical and demographic metadata differed by source and by participant and was supplied without curation.

Whole blood was collected in K2EDTA tubes by collaborating institutions according to the institutions' own protocols. For TCRbeta analysis, collaborators shipped samples as frozen whole blood, isolated PBMCs, or DNA extracted from either of those sample types. TCRbeta CDR3 regions were amplified from genomic DNA by means of the immunoSEQ Assay, a bias-controlled multiplex PCR. In the original analysis: The number of nucleated cells in each sample was estimated by amplification of reference gene primers within the assay. Sequence reads were collapsed and filtered to measure the absolute abundance of every unique TCRbeta CDR3 rearrangement. Productive Simpson clonality was computed per sample as the square root of Simpson's diversity index over productive rearrangements. The table comes from immuneACCESS by way of TCRdb, which keeps in-frame sequences with V and J called. Part of the clones is missing from these tables; in studies checked, under half for an unresolved V gene and the rest for unknown reasons. V and J calls and clone size are copied from that table; D and trimming were computed from the DNA. The sample records 180,000 or so clones, approximately 89% of which are singletons. Jointly, the top ten make up approximately 2.7% of the sample.

As for this clone: Its recognized antigen is unknown. No much larger clone is present one base from it, and per-base qualities are unavailable.

Including cysteine and phenylalanine, the CDR3 has 11 amino acids. Only CDR3 DNA is held: 33 bases, read in frame from base 1. The V end gives up 10 bases and the J end 8 bases, leaving 3 bases in the junction not matched to a gene. The germline V gene supplies CDR1 MNHEY and CDR2 SVGAGI. Sequences were obtained from peripheral blood. The sequence joins TRBV6-5 to TRBJ2-4; the central 9 bases match TRBD1. This receptor was obtained from a man aged 35 to 55 with active or convalescent COVID-19. The nucleotide sequence is given as TGTGCCATCAGACAGGGGGACATTCAGTACTTC. This gives the protein CAIRQGDIQYF.